A selection of T cell receptor beta chains follows, all from one sample in a study of CD8 T cells in Susac syndrome. A single record per CDR3 protein comes from TCRdb applying MiXCR to the immunoSEQ multiplex PCR reads. The sample has some 400,000 distinct CDR3 sequences; 75% to 90% are singletons. The sample was CD8+ T cells from PBMCs. All receptors come from a human donor with multiple sclerosis. CDR3s include the opening cysteine and the closing phenylalanine or tryptophan. A D gene is named only where the DNA matches it firmly. Rows give clone size only sometimes, using once, few, many, or a class for an expanded clone.

NA,TRBV29-1,TRBJ2-2,once,CSVEWGLNTGELFF,TGCAGCGTTGAATGGGGATTGAACACCGGGGAGCTGTTTTTT
TRBD2,TRBV7-3,TRBJ2-3,NA,CASSLGLAGTYNWDTQYF,TGTGCCAGCAGCTTGGGACTAGCGGGAACATATAACTGGGATACGCAGTATTTT
NA,TRBV5-5,TRBJ2-7,NA,CASSLLLAAYEQYF,TGTGCCAGCAGCTTGCTCCTAGCTGCCTACGAGCAGTACTTC
NA,TRBV25-1,TRBJ1-3,NA,CASRGAGLNGNTIYF,TGTGCCAGCAGGGGGGCAGGTCTTAACGGAAACACCATATATTTT
NA,TRBV29-1,TRBJ2-1,once,CSVIFQGGYEQFF,TGCAGCGTTATATTTCAGGGAGGTTATGAGCAGTTCTTC
NA,TRBV5-1,TRBJ2-1,NA,CASSETPSVEQFF,TGCGCCAGCAGCGAAACCCCTAGCGTTGAGCAGTTCTTC
NA,TRBV4-1,TRBJ2-1,NA,CASSQESVASYNEQFF,TGCGCCAGCAGCCAAGAGTCGGTAGCGTCCTACAATGAGCAGTTCTTC
NA,TRBV5-6,TRBJ1-5,NA,CASSYTGRRHHSNQPQHF,TGTGCCAGCAGCTATACGGGACGGAGACACCATAGCAATCAGCCCCAGCATTTT
NA,TRBV9,TRBJ2-7,NA,CASSPGAEILYEQYF,TGTGCCAGCAGCCCCGGGGCAGAGATCCTCTACGAGCAGTACTTC
NA,TRBV2,TRBJ2-5,NA,CASSEEVEQETQYF,TGTGCCAGCAGTGAAGAGGTAGAACAAGAGACCCAGTACTTC
NA,TRBV3-1,TRBJ2-1,NA,CASSHESNEQFF,TGTGCCAGCAGCCACGAGTCTAACGAGCAGTTCTTC
NA,TRBV27,TRBJ2-1,NA,CASSLSLYEQFF,TGTGCCAGCAGTTTAAGCCTCTATGAGCAGTTCTTC
NA,TRBV18,TRBJ2-7,NA,CASSPIFRDGGTLYEQYF,TGTGCCAGCTCACCCATTTTTCGGGACGGCGGAACCCTTTACGAGCAGTACTTC
NA,TRBV6-1,TRBJ1-5,NA,CASSEGGAYSNQPQHF,TGTGCCAGCAGTGAAGGAGGGGCCTATAGCAATCAGCCCCAGCATTTT
NA,TRBV27,TRBJ2-1,NA,CASRRGVTYNEQFF,TGTGCCAGCAGACGAGGGGTTACCTACAATGAGCAGTTCTTC
NA,TRBV29-1,TRBJ2-4,NA,CSVTGRENIQYF,TGCAGCGTTACAGGTCGTGAAAACATTCAGTACTTC
NA,TRBV27,TRBJ2-1,few,CASSSFYNEQFF,TGTGCCAGCAGTTCCTTCTACAATGAGCAGTTCTTC
TRBD2,TRBV30,TRBJ2-7,NA,CAWSFKPGLAVYEQYF,TGTGCCTGGAGTTTCAAACCGGGACTAGCGGTCTACGAGCAGTACTTC
TRBD2,TRBV28,TRBJ2-7,NA,CASRDTSGRGDEQYF,TGTGCCAGCAGGGATACTAGCGGGAGAGGGGACGAGCAGTACTTC
NA,TRBV30,TRBJ1-1,NA,CAWSVGLWTVNMNTEVFF,TGTGCCTGGAGTGTAGGGCTTTGGACGGTGAACATGAACACTGAAGTTTTCTTT
TRBD1,TRBV19,TRBJ1-1,NA,CASSSGTGVEAFF,TGTGCCAGTAGTTCCGGGACAGGGGTTGAAGCTTTCTTT
TRBD1,TRBV30,TRBJ2-7,NA,CAWSRPGQFYGQYF,TGTGCCTGGAGTAGACCGGGACAGTTCTACGGGCAGTACTTC
TRBD1,TRBV27,TRBJ2-2,NA,CASSLWGSGTGGTGELFF,TGTGCCAGCAGTTTATGGGGGTCCGGGACAGGGGGTACCGGGGAGCTGTTTTTT
TRBD1,TRBV6-6,TRBJ2-7,NA,CASSYSITGEYEQYF,TGTGCCAGCAGTTACTCGATTACAGGGGAATACGAGCAGTACTTC
NA,TRBV9,TRBJ2-7,few,CASSPLVRGEQYF,TGTGCCAGCAGCCCCCTAGTCAGGGGCGAGCAGTACTTC
TRBD1,TRBV4-1,TRBJ2-7,NA,CASSQGDRGEGQQYF,TGCGCCAGCAGCCAAGGGGACAGGGGCGAAGGACAGCAGTACTTC
NA,TRBV27,TRBJ2-5,NA,CASSAGSFQETQYF,TGTGCCAGCAGTGCGGGCAGCTTTCAAGAGACCCAGTACTTC
NA,TRBV2,TRBJ2-7,NA,CASSPGPGQYEQYF,TGTGCCAGCAGCCCGGGCCCCGGACAATACGAGCAGTACTTC
NA,TRBV27,TRBJ1-3,NA,CASSLKGFGNTIYF,TGTGCCAGCAGTCTCAAGGGGTTTGGAAACACCATATATTTT
NA,TRBV4-2,TRBJ1-1,NA,CASSQPGREQNTEAFF,TGTGCCAGCAGCCAACCCGGACGGGAACAGAACACTGAAGCTTTCTTT
NA,TRBV6-1,TRBJ2-1,once,CASREPPTGYSYNEQFF,TGTGCCAGCAGGGAACCTCCAACAGGGTACTCCTACAATGAGCAGTTCTTC
TRBD1,TRBV27,TRBJ2-1,NA,CASSWDSYNEQFF,TGTGCCAGCAGTTGGGACAGCTACAATGAGCAGTTCTTC
TRBD1,TRBV19,TRBJ2-7,few,CASSSGTVYEQYF,TGTGCCAGCAGTTCGGGGACAGTCTACGAGCAGTACTTC
NA,TRBV28,TRBJ1-5,NA,CASIPYLYNQPQHF,TGTGCCAGCATTCCGTACCTATACAATCAGCCCCAGCATTTT
NA,TRBV7-9,TRBJ1-1,NA,CASSLEDLEAFF,TGTGCCAGCAGCTTAGAAGACCTGGAAGCTTTCTTT
TRBD2,TRBV6-2/TRBV6-3,TRBJ2-7,NA,CASSYSLTSGTYEQYF,TGTGCCAGCAGTTACTCTTTGACTAGCGGGACCTACGAGCAGTACTTC
NA,TRBV10-3,TRBJ1-3,NA,CAISDWDRERSGNTIYF,TGTGCCATCAGTGATTGGGACCGCGAACGCTCTGGAAACACCATATATTTT
NA,TRBV16,TRBJ1-1,NA,CASSQLGGTEAFF,TGTGCCAGCAGCCAATTAGGGGGCACTGAAGCTTTCTTT
NA,TRBV5-6,TRBJ2-7,NA,CASSSRDNLYEQYF,TGTGCCAGCAGTTCCCGGGACAATCTATACGAGCAGTACTTC
TRBD1,TRBV6-1,TRBJ2-7,NA,CASTPSTGAYEQYF,TGTGCCAGCACCCCTAGCACAGGGGCCTACGAGCAGTACTTC
TRBD2,TRBV12-3/TRBV12-4,TRBJ2-1,NA,CASRIAGNYNEQFF,TGTGCCAGCAGAATAGCGGGGAACTACAATGAGCAGTTCTTC
TRBD1,TRBV12-3/TRBV12-4,TRBJ2-1,NA,CASSRQGGIYNEQFF,TGTGCCAGCAGTCGACAGGGTGGAATTTACAATGAGCAGTTCTTC
TRBD2,TRBV6-1,TRBJ2-7,few,CASVGLGYEQYF,TGTGCCAGCGTGGGACTAGGCTACGAGCAGTACTTC
TRBD2,TRBV7-6,TRBJ2-2,NA,CASSSPGLAIKELFF,TGTGCCAGCAGCTCACCGGGACTAGCTATTAAGGAGCTGTTTTTT
NA,TRBV5-6,TRBJ2-1,NA,CASSLDLAWNEQFF,TGTGCCAGCAGCTTGGATCTAGCGTGGAATGAGCAGTTCTTC
TRBD1,TRBV4-1,TRBJ2-3,NA,CASSHPGTGGTDTQYF,TGCGCCAGCAGCCACCCCGGGACAGGGGGCACAGATACGCAGTATTTT
NA,TRBV5-6,TRBJ1-2,NA,CASSLEVSGANYGYTF,TGTGCCAGCAGCTTGGAGGTTTCCGGGGCTAACTATGGCTACACCTTC
NA,TRBV6-5,TRBJ2-1,NA,CASSQAEAFNEQFF,TGTGCCAGCAGCCAAGCAGAAGCGTTCAATGAGCAGTTCTTC
TRBD2,TRBV7-9,TRBJ2-3,NA,CASSPPLAGVPDTQYF,TGTGCCAGCAGCCCACCCCTAGCGGGAGTGCCAGATACGCAGTATTTT
TRBD1,TRBV12-3/TRBV12-4,TRBJ1-1,few,CASSPGTGGENTEAFF,TGTGCCAGCAGCCCCGGGACAGGGGGCGAGAACACTGAAGCTTTCTTT
NA,TRBV28,TRBJ2-1,NA,CASSGRDDFYNEQFF,TGTGCCAGCAGTGGCAGGGACGACTTTTACAATGAGCAGTTCTTC
NA,TRBV24-1,TRBJ2-1,NA,CATSADSHNEQFF,TGTGCCACCAGTGCCGATAGCCATAATGAGCAGTTCTTC